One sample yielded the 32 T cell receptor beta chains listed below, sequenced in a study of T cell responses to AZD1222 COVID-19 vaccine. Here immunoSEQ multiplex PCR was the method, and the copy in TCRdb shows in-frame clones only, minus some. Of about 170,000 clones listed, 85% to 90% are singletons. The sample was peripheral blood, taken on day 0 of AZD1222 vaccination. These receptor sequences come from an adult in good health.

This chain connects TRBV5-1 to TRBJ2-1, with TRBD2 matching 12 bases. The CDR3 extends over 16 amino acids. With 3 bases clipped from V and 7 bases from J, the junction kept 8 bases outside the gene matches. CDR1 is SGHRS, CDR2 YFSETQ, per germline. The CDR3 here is CASSSHLAGGRNEQFF. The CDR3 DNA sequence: TGCGCCAGCAGCTCTCATCTAGCGGGGGGGCGTAATGAGCAGTTCTTC.

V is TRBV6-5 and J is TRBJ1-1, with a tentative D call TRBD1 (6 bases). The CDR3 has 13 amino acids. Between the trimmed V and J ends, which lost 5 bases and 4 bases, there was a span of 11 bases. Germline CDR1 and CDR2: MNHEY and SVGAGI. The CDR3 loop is CASSTGFGTEAFF. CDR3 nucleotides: TGTGCCAGCAGTACAGGGTTCGGCACTGAAGCTTTCTTT.

The CDR3 DNA is TGTGCCAGCTCCCCGGACAGGGGCGATGAGCAGTTCTTC. It translates to CASSPDRGDEQFF. This rearrangement joins TRBV18 to TRBJ2-1; 9 nucleotides align to TRBD1. V lost 6 bases and J lost 8; bases outside the gene matches: 5. CDR1 and CDR2 (germline): KGHSH, LQKENI. The CDR3 is made up of 13 amino acids.

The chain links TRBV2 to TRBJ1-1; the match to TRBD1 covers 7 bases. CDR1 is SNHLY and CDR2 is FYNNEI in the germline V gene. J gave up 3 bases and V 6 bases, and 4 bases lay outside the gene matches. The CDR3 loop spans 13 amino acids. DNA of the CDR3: TGTGCCAGCAGGGACAGGACTTACACTGAAGCTTTCTTT. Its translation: CASRDRTYTEAFF.

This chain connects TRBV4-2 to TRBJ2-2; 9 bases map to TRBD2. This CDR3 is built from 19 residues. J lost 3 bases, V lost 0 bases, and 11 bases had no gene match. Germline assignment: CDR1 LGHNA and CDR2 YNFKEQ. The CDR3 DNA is TGTGCCAGCAGCCAAGATTCGGGCGGGGGGGCCTCCCACACCGGGGAGCTGTTTTTT. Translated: CASSQDSGGGASHTGELFF.

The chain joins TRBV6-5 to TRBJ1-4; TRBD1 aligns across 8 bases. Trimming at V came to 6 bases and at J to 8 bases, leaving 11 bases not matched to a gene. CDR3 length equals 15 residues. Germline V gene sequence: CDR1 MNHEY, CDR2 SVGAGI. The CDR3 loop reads CASSPAGQGDEKLFF. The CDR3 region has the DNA TGTGCCAGCAGCCCGGCCGGACAGGGCGACGAAAAACTGTTTTTT.

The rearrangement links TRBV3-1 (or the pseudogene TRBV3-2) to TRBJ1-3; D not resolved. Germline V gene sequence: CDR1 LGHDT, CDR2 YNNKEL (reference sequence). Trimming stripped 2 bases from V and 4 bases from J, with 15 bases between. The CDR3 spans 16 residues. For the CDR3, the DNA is TGTGCCAGCAGCCAATCCGGCCGGACTTTAGGAAACACCATATATTTT. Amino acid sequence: CASSQSGRTLGNTIYF.

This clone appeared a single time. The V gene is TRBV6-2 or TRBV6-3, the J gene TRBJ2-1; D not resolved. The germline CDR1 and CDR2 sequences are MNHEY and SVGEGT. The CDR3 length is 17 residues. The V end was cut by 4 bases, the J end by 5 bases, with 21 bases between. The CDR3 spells CASSSPSPQVSNNEQFF. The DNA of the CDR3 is TGTGCCAGCAGTTCCCCCTCCCCCCAAGTCAGCAACAATGAGCAGTTCTTC.

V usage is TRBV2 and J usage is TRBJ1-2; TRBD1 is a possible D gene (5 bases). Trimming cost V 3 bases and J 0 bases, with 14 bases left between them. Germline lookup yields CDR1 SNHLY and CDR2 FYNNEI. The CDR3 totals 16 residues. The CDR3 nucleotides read TGTGCCAGCAGTGAGAGGGGAGGTCGAGCTAACTATGGCTACACCTTC. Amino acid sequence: CASSERGGRANYGYTF.

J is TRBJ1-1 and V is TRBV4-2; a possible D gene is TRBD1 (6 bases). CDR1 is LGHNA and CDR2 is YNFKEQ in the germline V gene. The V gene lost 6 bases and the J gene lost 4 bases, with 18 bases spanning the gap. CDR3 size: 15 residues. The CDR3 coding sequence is TGTGCCAGCAGTACTGGGGGGCTACAGGGCACTGAAGCTTTCTTT. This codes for CASSTGGLQGTEAFF.

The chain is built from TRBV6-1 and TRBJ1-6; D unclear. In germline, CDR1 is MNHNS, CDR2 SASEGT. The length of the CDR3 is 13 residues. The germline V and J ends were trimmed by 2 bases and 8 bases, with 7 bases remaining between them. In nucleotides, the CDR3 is TGTGCCAGCAGTGAATTGTCGGATTCACCCCTCCACTTT. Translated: CASSELSDSPLHF.

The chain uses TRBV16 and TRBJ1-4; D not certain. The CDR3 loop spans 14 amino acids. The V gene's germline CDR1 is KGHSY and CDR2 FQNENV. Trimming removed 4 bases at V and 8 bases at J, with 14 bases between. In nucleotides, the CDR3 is TGTGCCAGCAGCCGTGGTTCAGGAAAAGAAAAACTGTTTTTT. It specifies CASSRGSGKEKLFF.

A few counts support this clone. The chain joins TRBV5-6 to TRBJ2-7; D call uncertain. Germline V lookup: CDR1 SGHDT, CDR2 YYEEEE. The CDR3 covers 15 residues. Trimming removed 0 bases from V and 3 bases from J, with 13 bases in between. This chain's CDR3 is CASSLGGLTVYEQYF. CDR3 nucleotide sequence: TGTGCCAGCAGCTTGGGAGGCTTGACGGTCTACGAGCAGTACTTC.

The CDR3 sequence is CASSEGGTYNEQFF. Here the CDR3 DNA reads TGTGCCAGCAGTGAGGGCGGGACATACAATGAGCAGTTCTTC. V is TRBV28 and J is TRBJ2-1; D may be TRBD1 or TRBD2 (6 bases each). CDR1 MDHEN and CDR2 SYDVKM come from the germline V gene. CDR3 size: 14 residues. Trimming shortened V by 5 bases and J by 4 bases, and 12 bases separated the two germline ends.

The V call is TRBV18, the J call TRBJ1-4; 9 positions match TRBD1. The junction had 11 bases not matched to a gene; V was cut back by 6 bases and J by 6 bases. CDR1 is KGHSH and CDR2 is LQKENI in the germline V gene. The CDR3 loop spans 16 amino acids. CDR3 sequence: CASSPTTDRGDEKLFF. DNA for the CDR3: TGTGCCAGCTCCCCCACCACGGACAGGGGTGATGAAAAACTGTTTTTT.

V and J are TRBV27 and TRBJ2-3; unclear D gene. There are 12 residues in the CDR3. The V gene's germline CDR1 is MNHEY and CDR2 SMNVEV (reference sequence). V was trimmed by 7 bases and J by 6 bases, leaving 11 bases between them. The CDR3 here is CASTDTRDTQYF. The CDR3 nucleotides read TGTGCCAGCACCGACACACGGGATACGCAGTATTTT.

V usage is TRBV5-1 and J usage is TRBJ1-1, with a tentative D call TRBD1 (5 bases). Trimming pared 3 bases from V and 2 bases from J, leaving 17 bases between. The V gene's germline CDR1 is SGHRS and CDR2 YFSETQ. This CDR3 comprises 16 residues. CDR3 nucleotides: TGCGCCAGCAGCTGGACCTCGGGGGTCCCAAACACTGAAGCTTTCTTT. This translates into CASSWTSGVPNTEAFF.

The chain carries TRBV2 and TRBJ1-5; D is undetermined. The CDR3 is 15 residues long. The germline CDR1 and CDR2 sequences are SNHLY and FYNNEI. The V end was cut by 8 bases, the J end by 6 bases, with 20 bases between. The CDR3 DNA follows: TGTGCCAGCGCCACTTACAGAGTAACTTCTCAGCCCCAGCATTTT. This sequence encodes CASATYRVTSQPQHF.

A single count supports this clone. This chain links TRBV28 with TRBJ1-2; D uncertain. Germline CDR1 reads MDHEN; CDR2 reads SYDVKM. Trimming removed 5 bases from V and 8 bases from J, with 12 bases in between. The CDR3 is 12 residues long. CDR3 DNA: TGTGCCAGCAGTCCCCTCCATTCGGGCTACACCTTC. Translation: CASSPLHSGYTF.

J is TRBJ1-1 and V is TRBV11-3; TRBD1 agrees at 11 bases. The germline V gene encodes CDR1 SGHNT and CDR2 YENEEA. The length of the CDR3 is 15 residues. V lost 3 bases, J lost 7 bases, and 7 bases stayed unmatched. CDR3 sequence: CASSLGQGGNGEAFF. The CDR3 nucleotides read TGTGCCAGCAGCTTGGGACAGGGGGGGAACGGTGAAGCTTTCTTT.

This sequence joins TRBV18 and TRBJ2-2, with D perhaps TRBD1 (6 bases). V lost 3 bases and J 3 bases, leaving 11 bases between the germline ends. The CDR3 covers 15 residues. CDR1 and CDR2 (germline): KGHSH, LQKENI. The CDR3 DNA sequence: TGTGCCAGCTCACCCTCTCAGGGGTACACCGGGGAGCTGTTTTTT. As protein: CASSPSQGYTGELFF.

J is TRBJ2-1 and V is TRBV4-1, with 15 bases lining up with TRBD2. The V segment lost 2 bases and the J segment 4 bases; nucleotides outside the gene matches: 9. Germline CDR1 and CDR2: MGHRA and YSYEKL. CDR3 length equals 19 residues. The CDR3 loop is CASSQTLGTSGGRYNEQFF. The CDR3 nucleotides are TGCGCCAGCAGCCAAACGCTGGGGACTAGCGGGGGGAGATACAATGAGCAGTTCTTC.

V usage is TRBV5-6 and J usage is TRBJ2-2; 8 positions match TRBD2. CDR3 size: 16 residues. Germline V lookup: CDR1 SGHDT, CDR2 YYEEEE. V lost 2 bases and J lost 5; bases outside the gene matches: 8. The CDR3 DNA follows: TGTGCCAGCAGCTTTCTTACGGGAGGGCAAACCGGGGAGCTGTTTTTT. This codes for CASSFLTGGQTGELFF.

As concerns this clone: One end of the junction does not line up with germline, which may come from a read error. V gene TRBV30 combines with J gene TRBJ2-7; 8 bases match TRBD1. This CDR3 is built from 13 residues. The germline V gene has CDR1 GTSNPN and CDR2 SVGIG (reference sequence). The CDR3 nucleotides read TGTGCCTGGAATGAGGACAGGGACCGACCGGTCAACTTC. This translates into CAWNEDRDRPVNF.

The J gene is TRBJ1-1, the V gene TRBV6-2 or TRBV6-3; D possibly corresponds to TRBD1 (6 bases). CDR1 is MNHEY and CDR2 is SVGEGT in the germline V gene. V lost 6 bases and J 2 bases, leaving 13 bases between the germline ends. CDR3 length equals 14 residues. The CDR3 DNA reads TGTGCCAGCAGCACCGGACAGTTCAACACTGAAGCTTTCTTT. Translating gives CASSTGQFNTEAFF.

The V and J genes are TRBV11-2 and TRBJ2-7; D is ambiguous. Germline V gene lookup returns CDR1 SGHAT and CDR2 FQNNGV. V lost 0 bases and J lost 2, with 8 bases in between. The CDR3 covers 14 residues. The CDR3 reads CASSLEIETYEQYF. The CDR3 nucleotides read TGTGCCAGCAGCTTAGAGATTGAAACCTACGAGCAGTACTTC.

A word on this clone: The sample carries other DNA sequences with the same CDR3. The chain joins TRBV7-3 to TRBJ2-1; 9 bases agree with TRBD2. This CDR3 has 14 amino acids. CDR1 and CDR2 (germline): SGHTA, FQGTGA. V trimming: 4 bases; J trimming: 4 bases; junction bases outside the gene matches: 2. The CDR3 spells CASSSAGGYNEQFF. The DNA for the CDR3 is TGTGCCAGCAGCTCCGCGGGGGGGTACAATGAGCAGTTCTTC.

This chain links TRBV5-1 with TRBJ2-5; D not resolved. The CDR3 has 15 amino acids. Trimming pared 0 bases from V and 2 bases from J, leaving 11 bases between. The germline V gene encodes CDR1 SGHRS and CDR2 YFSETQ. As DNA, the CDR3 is TGCGCCAGCAGCTTGGGGGGATCCCTACAAGAGACCCAGTACTTC. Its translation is CASSLGGSLQETQYF. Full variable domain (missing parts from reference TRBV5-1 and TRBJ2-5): KAGVTQTPRYLIKTRGQQVTLSCSPISGHRSVSWYQQTPGQGLQFLFEYFSETQRNKGNFPGRFSGRQFSNSRSEMNVSTLELGDSALYLCASSLGGSLQETQYFGPGTRLLVL.

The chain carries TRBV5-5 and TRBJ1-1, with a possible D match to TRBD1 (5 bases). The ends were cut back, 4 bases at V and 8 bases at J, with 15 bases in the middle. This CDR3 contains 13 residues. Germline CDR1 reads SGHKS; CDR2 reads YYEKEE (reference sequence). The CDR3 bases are TGTGCCAGCAGCCGGGGCCTCGGAGGGGAAGCTTTCTTT. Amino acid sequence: CASSRGLGGEAFF.

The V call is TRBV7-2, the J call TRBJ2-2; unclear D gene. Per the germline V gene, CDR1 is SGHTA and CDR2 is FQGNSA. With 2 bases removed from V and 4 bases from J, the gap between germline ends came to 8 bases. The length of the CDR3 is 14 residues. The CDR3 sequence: CASSLSWATGELFF. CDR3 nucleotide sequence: TGTGCCAGCAGCTTAAGCTGGGCCACCGGGGAGCTGTTTTTT. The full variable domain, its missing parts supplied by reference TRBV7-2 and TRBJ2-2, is GAGVSQSPSNKVTEKGKDVELRCDPISGHTALYWYRQSLGQGLEFLIYFQGNSAPDKSGLPSDRFSAERTGGSVSTLTIQRTQQEDSAVYLCASSLSWATGELFFGEGSRLTVL.

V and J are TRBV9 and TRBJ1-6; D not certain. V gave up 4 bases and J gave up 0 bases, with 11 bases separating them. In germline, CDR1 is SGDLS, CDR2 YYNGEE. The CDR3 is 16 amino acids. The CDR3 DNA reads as TGTGCCAGCAGCCCACCCGCGAGCTCCTATAATTCACCCCTCCACTTT. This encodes CASSPPASSYNSPLHF.

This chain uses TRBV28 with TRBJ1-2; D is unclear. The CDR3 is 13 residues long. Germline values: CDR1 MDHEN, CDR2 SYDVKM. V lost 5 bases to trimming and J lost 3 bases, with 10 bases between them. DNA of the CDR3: TGTGCCAGCAGTCTGGGAGGTTACTATGGCTACACCTTC. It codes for CASSLGGYYGYTF.